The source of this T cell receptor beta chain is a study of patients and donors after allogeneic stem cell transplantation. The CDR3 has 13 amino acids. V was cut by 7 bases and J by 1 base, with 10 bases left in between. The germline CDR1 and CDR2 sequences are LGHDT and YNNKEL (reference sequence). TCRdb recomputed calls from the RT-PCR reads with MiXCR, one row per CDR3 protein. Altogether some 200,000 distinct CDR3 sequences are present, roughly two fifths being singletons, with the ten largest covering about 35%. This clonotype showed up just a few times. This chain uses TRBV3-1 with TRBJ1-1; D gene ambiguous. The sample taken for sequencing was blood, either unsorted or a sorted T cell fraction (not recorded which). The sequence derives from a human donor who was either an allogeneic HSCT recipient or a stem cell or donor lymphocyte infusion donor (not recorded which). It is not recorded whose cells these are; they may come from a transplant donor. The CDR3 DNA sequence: TGTGCCAGCAAAAAGAATCCGAACACTGAAGCTTTCTTT. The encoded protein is CASKKNPNTEAFF.